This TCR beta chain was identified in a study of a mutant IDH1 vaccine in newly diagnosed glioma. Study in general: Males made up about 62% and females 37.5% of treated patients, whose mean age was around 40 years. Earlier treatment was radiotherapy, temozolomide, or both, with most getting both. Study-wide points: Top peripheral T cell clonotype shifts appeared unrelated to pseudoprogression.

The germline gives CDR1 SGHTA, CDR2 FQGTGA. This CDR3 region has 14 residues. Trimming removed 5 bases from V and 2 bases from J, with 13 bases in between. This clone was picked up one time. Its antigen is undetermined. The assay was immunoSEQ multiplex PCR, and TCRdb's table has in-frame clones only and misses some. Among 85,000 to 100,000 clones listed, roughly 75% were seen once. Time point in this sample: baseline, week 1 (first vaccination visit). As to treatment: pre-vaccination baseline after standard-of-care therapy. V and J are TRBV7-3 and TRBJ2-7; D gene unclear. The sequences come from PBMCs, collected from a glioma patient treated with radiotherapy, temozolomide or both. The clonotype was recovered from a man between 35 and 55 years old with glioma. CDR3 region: CASSNREIAYEQYF. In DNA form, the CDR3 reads TGTGCCAGCAGCAATCGAGAAATTGCCTACGAGCAGTACTTC.